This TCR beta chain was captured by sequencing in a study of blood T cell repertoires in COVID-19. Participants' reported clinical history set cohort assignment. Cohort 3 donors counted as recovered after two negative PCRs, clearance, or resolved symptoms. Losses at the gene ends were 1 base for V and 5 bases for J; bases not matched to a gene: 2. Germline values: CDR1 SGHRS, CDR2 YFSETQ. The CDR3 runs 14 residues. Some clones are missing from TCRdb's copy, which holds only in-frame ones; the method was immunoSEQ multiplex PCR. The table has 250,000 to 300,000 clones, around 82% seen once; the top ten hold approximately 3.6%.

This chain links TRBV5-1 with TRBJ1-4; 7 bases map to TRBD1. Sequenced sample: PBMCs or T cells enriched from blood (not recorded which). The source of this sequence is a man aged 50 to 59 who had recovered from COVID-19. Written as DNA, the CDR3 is TGCGCCAGCAGCTTGAGGGGACAGAATGAAAAACTGTTTTTT. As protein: CASSLRGQNEKLFF.